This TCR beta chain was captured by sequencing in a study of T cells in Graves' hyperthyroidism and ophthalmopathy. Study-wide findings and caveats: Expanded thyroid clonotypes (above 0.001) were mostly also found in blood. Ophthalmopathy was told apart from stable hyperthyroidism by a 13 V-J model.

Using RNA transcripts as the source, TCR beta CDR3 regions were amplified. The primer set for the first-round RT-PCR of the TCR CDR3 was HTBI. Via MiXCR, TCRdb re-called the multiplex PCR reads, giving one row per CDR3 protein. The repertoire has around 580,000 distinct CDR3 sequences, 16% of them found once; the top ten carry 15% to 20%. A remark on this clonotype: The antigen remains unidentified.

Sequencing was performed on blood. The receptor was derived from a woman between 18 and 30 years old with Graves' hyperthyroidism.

The CDR3, as DNA: TGTGCTAGTGGTTTGCTTCGGACAGGGGAAAAGGCTGGAAACACCATATATTTT. Translated: CASGLLRTGEKAGNTIYF. The chain uses TRBV12-5 and TRBJ1-3, with 9 bases lining up with TRBD1. The CDR3 sequence is 18 residues long. The germline gives CDR1 LGHNT, CDR2 FRNRAP. Trimming at V came to 2 bases and at J to 2 bases, leaving 10 bases not matched to a gene. Full variable domain (missing parts from reference TRBV12-5 and TRBJ1-3): DARVTQTPRHKVTEMGQEVTMRCQPILGHNTVFWYRQTMMQGLELLAYFRNRAPLDDSGMPKDRFSAEMPDATLATLKIQPSEPRDSAVYFCASGLLRTGEKAGNTIYFGEGSWLTVV.